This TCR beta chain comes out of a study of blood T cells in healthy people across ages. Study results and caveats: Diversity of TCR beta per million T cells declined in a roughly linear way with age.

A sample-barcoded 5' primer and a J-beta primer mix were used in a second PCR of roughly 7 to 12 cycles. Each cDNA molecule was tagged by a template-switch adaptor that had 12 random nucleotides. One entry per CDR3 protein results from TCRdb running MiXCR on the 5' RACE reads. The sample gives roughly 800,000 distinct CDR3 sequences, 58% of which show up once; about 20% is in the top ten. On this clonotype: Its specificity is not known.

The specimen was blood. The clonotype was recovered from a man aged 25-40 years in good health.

The CDR3 DNA sequence: TGTGCCAGCAGCTCAGTACTAGCGGGAGGGAGGTCCTACGAGCAGTACTTC. Translated, it gives CASSSVLAGGRSYEQYF. The chain carries TRBV7-2 and TRBJ2-5; 13 bases map to TRBD2. The J call is uncertain, as TRBJ2-7 better fits the DNA end. CDR1 and CDR2 (germline): SGHTA, FQGNSA. This CDR3 has 17 amino acids.